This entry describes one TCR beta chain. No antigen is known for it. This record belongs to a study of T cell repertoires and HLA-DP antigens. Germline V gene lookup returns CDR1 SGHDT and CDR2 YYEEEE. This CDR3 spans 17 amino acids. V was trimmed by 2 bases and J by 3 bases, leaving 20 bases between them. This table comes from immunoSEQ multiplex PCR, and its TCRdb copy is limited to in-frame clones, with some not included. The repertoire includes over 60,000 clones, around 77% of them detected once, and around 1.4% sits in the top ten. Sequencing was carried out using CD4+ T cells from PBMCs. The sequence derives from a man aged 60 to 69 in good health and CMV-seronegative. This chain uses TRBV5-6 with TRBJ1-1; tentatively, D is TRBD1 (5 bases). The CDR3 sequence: CASSFRSSGMQYTEAFF. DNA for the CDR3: TGTGCCAGCAGCTTTAGGTCATCAGGGATGCAGTACACTGAAGCTTTCTTT.